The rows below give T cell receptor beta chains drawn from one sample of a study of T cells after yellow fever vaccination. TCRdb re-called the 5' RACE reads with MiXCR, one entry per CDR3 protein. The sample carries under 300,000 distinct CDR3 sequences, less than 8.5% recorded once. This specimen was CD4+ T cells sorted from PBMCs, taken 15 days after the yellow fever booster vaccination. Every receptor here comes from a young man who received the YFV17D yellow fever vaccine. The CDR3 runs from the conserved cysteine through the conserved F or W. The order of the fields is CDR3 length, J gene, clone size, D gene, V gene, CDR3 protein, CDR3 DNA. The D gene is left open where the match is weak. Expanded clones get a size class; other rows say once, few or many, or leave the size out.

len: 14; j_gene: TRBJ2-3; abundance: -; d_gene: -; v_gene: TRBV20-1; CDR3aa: CSAPLSGVTDTQYF; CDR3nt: TGCAGTGCTCCGCTTAGCGGAGTCACAGATACGCAGTATTTT
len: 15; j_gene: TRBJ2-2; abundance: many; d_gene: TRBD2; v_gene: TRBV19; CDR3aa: CASTSGVIGTGELFF; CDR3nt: TGTGCCAGCACTAGCGGAGTGATAGGCACCGGGGAGCTGTTTTTT
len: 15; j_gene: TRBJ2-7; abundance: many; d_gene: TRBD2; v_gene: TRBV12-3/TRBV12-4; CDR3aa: CASSPRTSALYEQYF; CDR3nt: TGTGCCAGCAGTCCCAGGACTAGCGCTCTCTACGAGCAGTACTTC
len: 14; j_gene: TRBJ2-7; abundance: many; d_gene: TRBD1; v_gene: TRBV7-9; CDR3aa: CASSWDRGLGEQYF; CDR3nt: TGTGCCAGCAGCTGGGACAGGGGGCTGGGTGAGCAGTACTTC
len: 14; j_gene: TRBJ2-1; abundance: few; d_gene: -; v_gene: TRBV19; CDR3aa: CASSKGDTYNEQFF; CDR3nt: TGTGCCAGTAGTAAGGGAGATACCTACAATGAGCAGTTCTTC
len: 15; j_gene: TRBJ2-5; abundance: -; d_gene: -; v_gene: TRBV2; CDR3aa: CASSPLRGPAETQYF; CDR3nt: TGTGCCAGCAGTCCCTTACGGGGGCCGGCGGAGACCCAGTACTTC
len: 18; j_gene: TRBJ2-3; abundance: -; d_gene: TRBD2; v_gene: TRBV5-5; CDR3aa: CASSSDEPLAGLIDTQYF; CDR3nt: TGTGCCAGCAGCTCCGACGAACCCCTAGCGGGGTTAATAGATACGCAGTATTTT
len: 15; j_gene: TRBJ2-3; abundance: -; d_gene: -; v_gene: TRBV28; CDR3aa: CASSFGGAGTDTQYF; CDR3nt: TGTGCCAGCAGTTTTGGGGGAGCTGGCACAGATACGCAGTATTTT
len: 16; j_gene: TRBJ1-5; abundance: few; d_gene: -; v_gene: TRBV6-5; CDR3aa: CASSYEGISSNQPQHF; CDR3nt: TGTGCCAGCAGTTATGAGGGGATTTCGAGCAATCAGCCCCAGCATTTT
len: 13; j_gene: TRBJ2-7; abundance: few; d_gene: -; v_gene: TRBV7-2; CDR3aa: CASSFQGGYEQYF; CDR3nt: TGTGCCAGCAGCTTCCAAGGGGGTTACGAGCAGTACTTC
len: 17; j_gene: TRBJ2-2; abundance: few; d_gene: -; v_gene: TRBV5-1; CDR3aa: CASSAALAALNTGELFF; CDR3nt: TGCGCCAGCAGCGCGGCACTCGCGGCCCTGAACACCGGGGAGCTGTTTTTT
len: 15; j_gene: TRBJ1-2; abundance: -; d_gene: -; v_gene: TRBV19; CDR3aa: CASSLTGTRGYGYTF; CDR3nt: TGTGCCAGTAGTTTAACCGGGACAAGGGGCTATGGCTACACCTTC
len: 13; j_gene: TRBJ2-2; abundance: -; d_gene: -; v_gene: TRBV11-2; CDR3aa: CASSWTSRGELFF; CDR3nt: TGTGCCAGCAGCTGGACAAGCCGCGGGGAGCTGTTTTTT
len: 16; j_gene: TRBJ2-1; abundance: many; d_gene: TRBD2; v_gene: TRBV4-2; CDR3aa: CASSQSRLAGANEQFF; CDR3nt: TGTGCCAGCAGCCAATCCCGACTAGCGGGAGCAAATGAGCAGTTCTTC
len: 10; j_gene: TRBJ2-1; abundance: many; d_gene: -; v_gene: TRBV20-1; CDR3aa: CSAEGNYGSF; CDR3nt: TGCAGTGCTGAAGGAAATTATGGCAGTTTC
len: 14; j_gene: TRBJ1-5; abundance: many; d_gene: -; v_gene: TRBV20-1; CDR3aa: CSARETNSNQPQHF; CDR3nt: TGCAGTGCTAGAGAGACTAATAGCAATCAGCCCCAGCATTTT
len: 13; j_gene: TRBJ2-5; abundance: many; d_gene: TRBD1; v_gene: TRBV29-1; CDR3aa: CSVPGTGVETQYF; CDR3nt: TGCAGCGTCCCCGGGACAGGGGTCGAGACCCAGTACTTC